Below, 8 T cell receptor beta chains from the same sample are listed, as sequenced in a study of identical twins. MiXCR, run by TCRdb on the 5' RACE reads, gives a single entry per CDR3 protein. The table records about 340,000 distinct CDR3 sequences, 9% to 15% of them present only once. This sample also belongs to another study, concerning yellow fever vaccine responses in identical twins.

Sequencing input: CD8+ T cells sorted from blood. Receptor source: a woman under 30 in good health.

The chain employs TRBV29-1 and TRBJ1-1; D unresolved. CDR1 and CDR2 from the germline V gene are SQVTM and ANQGSEA. The CDR3 is made up of 12 amino acids. Between the trimmed V and J ends, which lost 6 bases and 4 bases, there was a span of 12 bases. For the CDR3, the DNA is TGCAGCGTCGCGGGTGGCCCCACTGAAGCTTTCTTT. Its protein product is CSVAGGPTEAFF.

The chain employs TRBV24-1 and TRBJ2-3; no definite D call. The V end was cut by 5 bases, the J end by 0 bases, with 8 bases between. CDR3 size: 14 residues. Per the germline V gene, CDR1 is KGHDR and CDR2 is SFDVKD. The CDR3 reads CATSVGTSTDTQYF. CDR3 sequence (DNA): TGTGCCACCAGTGTAGGCACTAGCACAGATACGCAGTATTTT.

V and J are TRBV11-2 and TRBJ2-1; D gene ambiguous. The CDR3 spans 15 residues. V was shortened by 2 bases and J by 8 bases, with 16 bases between the two germline ends. Germline V CDR1 and CDR2: SGHAT, FQNNGV. CDR3 nucleotide sequence: TGTGCCAGCAGCTTAACGGGCAGGTTCATGGATGAGCAGTTCTTC. Translating it yields CASSLTGRFMDEQFF.

The rearrangement uses TRBV29-1 and TRBJ2-7; D perhaps matches TRBD1 (5 bases). CDR1 and CDR2 (germline): SQVTM, ANQGSEA. The CDR3 sequence is 13 residues long. Trimming took 6 bases from V and 0 from J, leaving 12 bases between them. The CDR3 nucleotides are TGCAGCGTGATGACAGCGAGCTCCTACGAGCAGTACTTC. Its translation is CSVMTASSYEQYF.

This clonotype was picked up many times. The V and J genes are TRBV10-3 and TRBJ2-5; 11 nucleotides match TRBD2. The germline V gene has CDR1 ENHRY and CDR2 SYGVKD. The CDR3 is 15 amino acids. The V and J ends lost 4 bases and 1 base, in that order; junction bases with no gene match: 2. CDR3 loop: CAISGLAGSQETQYF. As DNA, the CDR3 is TGTGCCATCAGTGGACTAGCGGGGAGCCAAGAGACCCAGTACTTC.

This clonotype was detected a few times. The V call is TRBV11-2, the J call TRBJ2-2; D unclear. Germline assignment: CDR1 SGHAT and CDR2 FQNNGV. V lost 3 bases and J lost 11, with 10 bases in between. This CDR3 has 12 amino acids. The CDR3 reads CASSFDGRELFF. The CDR3 nucleotides read TGTGCCAGCAGCTTCGACGGTCGCGAGCTGTTTTTT.

This clonotype was seen only a few times. The chain recombines TRBV3-1 with TRBJ2-1; 9 bases are shared with TRBD1. This CDR3 is built from 15 residues. From germline, CDR1 is LGHDT and CDR2 YNNKEL (reference sequence). V lost 4 bases and J lost 7; bases outside the gene matches: 8. The CDR3 coding sequence is TGTGCCAGCAGCCTGAACCGGGACAGGGAAAATGAGCAGTTCTTC. It specifies CASSLNRDRENEQFF.

This clonotype was seen at least ten times. The V gene is TRBV7-9, the J gene TRBJ2-2, with 13 positions matching TRBD2. CDR1 and CDR2 from the germline V gene are SEHNR and FQNEAQ (reference sequence). The trim removed 4 bases at V and 7 bases at J, leaving 6 bases unmatched. The CDR3 length is 16 residues. The CDR3 is CASSSGLAGDYGELFF. CDR3 sequence (DNA): TGTGCCAGCAGCTCCGGACTAGCGGGAGATTACGGGGAGCTGTTTTTT.